These T cell receptor beta chains were read from a single sample in a study of cytomegalovirus exposure and HLA in healthy donors. Profiling relied on immunoSEQ multiplex PCR, and the TCRdb table lists in-frame clones only, not all of them. This table holds 200,000 to 250,000 clones. The sequenced material came from PBMCs. The receptors were sampled from a woman aged 25 to 39 in good health and CMV-seropositive. Each CDR3 is given with its conserved first and last residue. Fields, in order: J gene, D gene, V gene, CDR3 DNA, CDR3 protein. The D gene is left open where the match is weak.

J gene: TRBJ1-3; D gene: NA; V gene: TRBV5-1; CDR3 DNA: TGCGCCAGCAGCTTGGAGTCCCCGGACGGGGGAGGAAACACCATATATTTT; CDR3 protein: CASSLESPDGGGNTIYF
J gene: TRBJ1-1; D gene: NA; V gene: TRBV29-1; CDR3 DNA: TGCAGCGTTGGTTTTAACAGGGCGCTGAACACTGAAGCTTTCTTT; CDR3 protein: CSVGFNRALNTEAFF
J gene: TRBJ2-3; D gene: TRBD2; V gene: TRBV7-2; CDR3 DNA: TGTGCCAGCAGCTTTACCAGCGGGAAGGGCACAGATACGCAGTATTTT; CDR3 protein: CASSFTSGKGTDTQYF
J gene: TRBJ1-2; D gene: NA; V gene: TRBV18; CDR3 DNA: TGTGCCAGCTCACCCCAAACTCCCCCGTATAATGGCTACACCTTC; CDR3 protein: CASSPQTPPYNGYTF
J gene: TRBJ2-2; D gene: NA; V gene: TRBV27; CDR3 DNA: TGTGCCAGCAGTTCCTACCCACCCGGGGAGCTGTTTTTT; CDR3 protein: CASSSYPPGELFF
J gene: TRBJ1-4; D gene: TRBD1; V gene: TRBV6-1; CDR3 DNA: TGTGCCAGCAGTGACAGGGGGCGAAGAGAAAAACTGTTTTTT; CDR3 protein: CASSDRGRREKLFF
J gene: TRBJ2-5; D gene: TRBD2; V gene: TRBV7-9; CDR3 DNA: TGTGCCAGCAGCTCTCCAAGCGGACGGACTAGCGGAGCCTGGGAGACCCAGTACTTC; CDR3 protein: CASSSPSGRTSGAWETQYF
J gene: TRBJ2-2; D gene: TRBD2; V gene: TRBV25-1; CDR3 DNA: TGTGCCAGCAGTGAATCTTCTAGCGGACTAGGGGAGCTGTTTTTT; CDR3 protein: CASSESSSGLGELFF
J gene: TRBJ2-1; D gene: TRBD2; V gene: TRBV19; CDR3 DNA: TGTGCCAGTAGTACAAGCGGGAGTTCCTACAATGAGCAGTTCTTC; CDR3 protein: CASSTSGSSYNEQFF
J gene: TRBJ1-4; D gene: NA; V gene: TRBV15; CDR3 DNA: TGTGCCACCAGCAGAGATCAGGGGAGCGTCCGTGAAAAACTGTTTTTT; CDR3 protein: CATSRDQGSVREKLFF
J gene: TRBJ2-1; D gene: NA; V gene: TRBV2; CDR3 DNA: TGTGCCAGCAGTGTACGGGACACCTACAATGAGCAGTTCTTC; CDR3 protein: CASSVRDTYNEQFF
J gene: TRBJ2-1; D gene: TRBD2; V gene: TRBV12-5; CDR3 DNA: TGTGCTAGTGGCCCCCGGGGACTAGCGGGACCTTCTCTAGGGGAGCAGTTCTTC; CDR3 protein: CASGPRGLAGPSLGEQFF
J gene: TRBJ2-6; D gene: TRBD1; V gene: TRBV7-9; CDR3 DNA: TGTGCCAGCAGCTTTGGACAGGGGATCTCTGGGGCCAACGTCCTGACTTTC; CDR3 protein: CASSFGQGISGANVLTF
J gene: TRBJ1-1; D gene: TRBD1; V gene: TRBV18; CDR3 DNA: TGTGCCAGCTCACCCAGGGGGCCGAAGGGCGGGCGGAACACTGAAGCTTTCTTT; CDR3 protein: CASSPRGPKGGRNTEAFF
J gene: TRBJ1-1; D gene: NA; V gene: TRBV7-8; CDR3 DNA: TGTGCCAGCAGCACACGGGTTCTGGGCACTGAAGCTTTCTTT; CDR3 protein: CASSTRVLGTEAFF
J gene: TRBJ2-1; D gene: TRBD2; V gene: TRBV4-1; CDR3 DNA: TGCGCCAGCAGCCAACAACTAGCGGAACTCGACAATGAGCAGTTCTTC; CDR3 protein: CASSQQLAELDNEQFF
J gene: TRBJ2-5; D gene: TRBD1; V gene: TRBV27; CDR3 DNA: TGTGCCAGCAGTAGAAAAGGGACAGGGGTCAAAGAGACCCAGTACTTC; CDR3 protein: CASSRKGTGVKETQYF
J gene: TRBJ2-7; D gene: NA; V gene: TRBV5-1; CDR3 DNA: TGCGCCAGCCAGCCGGGGACACAAAGGTTCGAGCAGTACTTC; CDR3 protein: CASQPGTQRFEQYF
J gene: TRBJ1-3; D gene: NA; V gene: TRBV2; CDR3 DNA: TGTGCCAGCAGTGTTGTGTCAGAAGGAAACACCATATATTTT; CDR3 protein: CASSVVSEGNTIYF
J gene: TRBJ2-1; D gene: NA; V gene: TRBV6-6; CDR3 DNA: TGTGCCAGCAGCGAGTACTCCTTGCCGTTCTTC; CDR3 protein: CASSEYSLPFF
J gene: TRBJ1-5; D gene: NA; V gene: TRBV6-1; CDR3 DNA: TGTGCCAGCAGTGAACGGGGTTTCTGGGATCAGCCCCAGCATTTT; CDR3 protein: CASSERGFWDQPQHF
J gene: TRBJ1-1; D gene: NA; V gene: TRBV7-2; CDR3 DNA: TGTGCCAGCAGCTTAGTTTTTCAGGGAGGCGGGAGCACTGAAGCTTTCTTT; CDR3 protein: CASSLVFQGGGSTEAFF
J gene: TRBJ2-2; D gene: NA; V gene: TRBV2; CDR3 DNA: TGTGCCAGCAGTGATCAGATAGCCCTAAACACCGGGGAGCTGTTTTTT; CDR3 protein: CASSDQIALNTGELFF
J gene: TRBJ2-1; D gene: TRBD2; V gene: TRBV10-2; CDR3 DNA: TGCGCCAGCAGTAGCGGGGGGGGCAATGAGCAGTTCTTC; CDR3 protein: CASSSGGGNEQFF
J gene: TRBJ2-5; D gene: NA; V gene: TRBV19; CDR3 DNA: TGTGCCAGTAGTATAGATCGGTCAGGGCAGACCCAGTACTTC; CDR3 protein: CASSIDRSGQTQYF
J gene: TRBJ2-7; D gene: NA; V gene: TRBV12-2; CDR3 DNA: TGTGCAAGTCGCTCAAATAAGGACAGTTCCTACGAGCAGTACTTC; CDR3 protein: CASRSNKDSSYEQYF
J gene: TRBJ1-1; D gene: NA; V gene: TRBV4-1; CDR3 DNA: TGCGCCAGCAGCCAAGATCGCACAAGGGGCACTGAAGCTTTCTTT; CDR3 protein: CASSQDRTRGTEAFF
J gene: TRBJ2-7; D gene: NA; V gene: TRBV18; CDR3 DNA: TGTGCCAGCGCCGCCGGGGGGCAGTACTCCTACGAGCAGTACTTC; CDR3 protein: CASAAGGQYSYEQYF
J gene: TRBJ1-4; D gene: NA; V gene: TRBV6-5; CDR3 DNA: TGTGCCAGCAGTTATATGGGTGAGGTGAATGAAAAACTGTTTTTT; CDR3 protein: CASSYMGEVNEKLFF
J gene: TRBJ1-5; D gene: NA; V gene: TRBV5-5; CDR3 DNA: TGTGCCAGCAGCTTGGGGGGGGTTTGGAGCAATCAGCCCCAGCATTTT; CDR3 protein: CASSLGGVWSNQPQHF
J gene: TRBJ1-5; D gene: NA; V gene: TRBV29-1; CDR3 DNA: TGCAGCGTTGCGGCAGGGCACGGCAATCAGCCCCAGCATTTT; CDR3 protein: CSVAAGHGNQPQHF